The clone carrying this T cell receptor (beta chain) was recorded at least ten times. The data stem from a study of T-cell reconstitution after alpha-beta-depleted transplantation in children. Preparation of the TCRbeta library used unique molecular identifiers. TCRdb ran MiXCR on the PCR reads and lists one entry per CDR3 protein. Here the sample spans 230,000 or so distinct CDR3 sequences, more than 7.5% being singletons. This receptor was obtained from a human donor who donated a stem cell graft to a child with SCID. Specimen: PBMCs from the stem cell graft donor, collected from the stem cell graft.

CDR3 sequence: CASSFGRNTEAFF. DNA for the CDR3: TGTGCCAGCAGCTTTGGAAGGAACACTGAAGCTTTCTTT. The chain has TRBV7-9 and TRBJ1-1; D not certain. CDR3 length: 13 residues. Germline CDR1 and CDR2: SEHNR and FQNEAQ (reference sequence). Trimming removed 3 bases from V and 1 base from J, with 6 bases in between.